This TCR beta chain appears in the sequencing data of a study of blood T cell repertoires in COVID-19. Study-level information: The United States, Italy and Spain provided the acute and convalescent COVID-19 samples.

V shed 8 bases and J shed 0 bases, with 19 bases lying between them. Germline CDR1 reads KGHSH; CDR2 reads LQKENI. There are 16 residues in the CDR3. Original data processing: Nucleated cell number was recorded as an estimate derived from reference gene primer amplification. Assay used: immunoSEQ multiplex PCR; TCRdb lists only in-frame clones, some missing. V, J and clone size are those of that table, while D and trimming were read from the DNA. Among 200,000 to 300,000 clones listed, less than 90% were seen once. The TCR originated in a man aged 25 to 40 with active or convalescent COVID-19. The chain uses TRBV18 and TRBJ1-2, with D unresolved. Source material: peripheral blood. CDR3 sequence: CASHPVNVVSNYGYTF. In DNA, the CDR3 is TGTGCCAGCCACCCGGTCAATGTCGTTTCTAACTATGGCTACACCTTC.